The 5 T cell receptor beta chains reported below all come from one sample, sequenced in a study of OX40 agonist ivuxolimab in advanced cancers. Assay used: immunoSEQ multiplex PCR; TCRdb lists only in-frame clones, some missing. In the table there are about 68,000 clones, 83% of which are singletons. Material: CD4+ or CD8+ T cells sorted from blood, obtained in a trial of the OX40 agonist ivuxolimab. The receptors come from an adult with an advanced solid tumor such as melanoma, head and neck, liver or kidney cancer.

V is TRBV6-4 and J is TRBJ2-1, with D unresolved. This CDR3 spans 15 amino acids. Looked up from germline, CDR1 is MRHNA and CDR2 is SNTAGT. With 0 bases removed from V and 0 bases from J, the gap between germline ends came to 6 bases. CDR3 sequence: CASSDSDRSYNEQFF. The CDR3, as DNA: TGTGCCAGCAGTGACTCTGATCGCTCCTACAATGAGCAGTTCTTC.

V and J are TRBV19 and TRBJ1-2, with 8 bases fitting TRBD1. V was pared by 1 base and J by 8 bases, with 0 bases of the junction left unmatched. Germline assignment: CDR1 LNHDA and CDR2 SQIVND (reference sequence). This CDR3 has 12 amino acids. The CDR3 bases are TGTGCCAGTAGTATAGCAGGGGGCGGCTACACCTTC. Translation: CASSIAGGGYTF.

The chain couples TRBV7-7 to TRBJ2-1; TRBD2 matches at 11 bases. This CDR3 region has 17 residues. Germline loops: CDR1 SSHAT, CDR2 FNYEAQ (reference sequence). V lost 5 bases to trimming and J lost 4 bases; unmatched junction nucleotides: 10. CDR3 amino acids: CASSIRLAGNTYNEQFF. CDR3 nucleotides: TGTGCCAGCAGCATCAGACTAGCGGGGAATACATACAATGAGCAGTTCTTC.

The chain combines TRBV6-5 with TRBJ1-1; 7 bases agree with TRBD1. The CDR3 loop spans 14 amino acids. J lost 5 bases, V lost 5 bases, and 8 bases had no gene match. Germline-derived CDR1 and CDR2 are MNHEY and SVGAGI. CDR3 nucleotide sequence: TGTGCCAGCAGTCCACCAGGGGGATGGACTGAAGCTTTCTTT. Residues: CASSPPGGWTEAFF.

This chain uses TRBV6-6 with TRBJ2-1; no firm D call. The V end was cut by 2 bases, the J end by 8 bases, with 4 bases between. Per the germline V gene, CDR1 is MNHNY and CDR2 is SVGAGI (reference sequence). The length of the CDR3 is 11 residues. DNA for the CDR3: TGTGCCAGCAGTTACGGTGATGAGCAGTTCTTC. Protein product: CASSYGDEQFF.